This T cell receptor (beta chain) was retrieved from a study of shared clonotypes between healthy human individuals. Study-wide results and caveats: Clonotype sharing across four donors was observed for approximately 5% of naive CD4 clonotypes. Compared with clonotypes that all four donors shared, non-shared clonotypes had lower generation probabilities. Larger richness was generally estimated for naive than memory subsets.

In the case of this clone: What it binds is unknown.

Germline CDR1 reads MNHEY; CDR2 reads SVGAGI. CDR3 length: 14 residues. V lost 7 bases, J lost 4 bases, and 8 bases stayed unmatched. The run depth of the assay was deep. Some clones are missing from TCRdb's copy, which holds only in-frame ones; the method was immunoSEQ multiplex PCR. The sample includes 2,100,000 or so clones, under 97% of them seen just once. This receptor was obtained from a man between 18 and 29 years old in good health. The chain employs TRBV6-5 and TRBJ1-2; 8 nucleotides line up with TRBD1. Source material: naive CD4+ T cells sorted from blood. Noted subset: CD45RA+ positively selected. The CDR3 is CASTRNRGIYGYTF. The CDR3 DNA is TGTGCCAGCACCAGAAACAGGGGGATCTATGGCTACACCTTC.